Listed below are T cell receptor beta chains from one sample, sequenced in a study of T cell responses to AZD1222 COVID-19 vaccine. TCRdb keeps only in-frame clones here, not all; method: immunoSEQ multiplex PCR. The sample contains 75,000 to 90,000 clones, more than 75% of which appear only once. The sample in question was peripheral blood, obtained on day 0 of AZD1222 vaccination. These receptor sequences come from an adult in good health. The CDR3 runs from the conserved cysteine through the conserved F or W. The order of the fields is D gene, clone size, V gene, J gene, CDR3 protein, CDR3 DNA. D genes are given only for firm matches. A clone size is listed for some rows: how often the clone was seen (once, few, many), or a class if it is expanded.

d_call: -; clone_size: -; v_call: TRBV5-5; j_call: TRBJ1-1; cdr3_aa: CASSRGVTEAFF; cdr3_nt: TGTGCCAGCAGCAGGGGCGTCACTGAAGCTTTCTTT
d_call: TRBD1; clone_size: -; v_call: TRBV3-1/TRBV3-2; j_call: TRBJ1-3; cdr3_aa: CASSGGQLSSGNTIYF; cdr3_nt: TGTGCCAGCAGCGGGGGACAGTTGAGCTCTGGAAACACCATATATTTT
d_call: -; clone_size: -; v_call: TRBV5-5; j_call: TRBJ1-3; cdr3_aa: CASSVVGGGGGNTIYF; cdr3_nt: TGTGCCAGCAGCGTGGTCGGCGGGGGTGGAGGAAACACCATATATTTT
d_call: -; clone_size: -; v_call: TRBV21-1; j_call: TRBJ1-1; cdr3_aa: CASSSSLFSSCHTEAFF; cdr3_nt: TGTGCCAGCAGCTCCTCACTCTTCTCAAGTTGTCACACTGAAGCTTTCTTT
d_call: -; clone_size: -; v_call: TRBV11-2; j_call: TRBJ1-6; cdr3_aa: CASSITGRNSPLHF; cdr3_nt: TGTGCCAGCAGCATAACGGGACGGAATTCACCCCTCCACTTT
d_call: -; clone_size: -; v_call: TRBV7-8; j_call: TRBJ1-5; cdr3_aa: CASSTRGGSHNQPQHF; cdr3_nt: TGTGCCAGCAGCACCCGGGGGGGGTCCCACAATCAGCCCCAGCATTTT
d_call: TRBD1; clone_size: once; v_call: TRBV29-1; j_call: TRBJ1-3; cdr3_aa: CSGGGQGGDTIYF; cdr3_nt: TGCAGCGGTGGGGGACAGGGAGGAGACACCATATATTTT
d_call: TRBD1; clone_size: -; v_call: TRBV14; j_call: TRBJ1-5; cdr3_aa: CASSPTGGDQPQHF; cdr3_nt: TGTGCCAGCAGCCCGACAGGGGGCGATCAGCCCCAGCATTTT
d_call: -; clone_size: few; v_call: TRBV4-3; j_call: TRBJ1-1; cdr3_aa: CASSQGKGGTEAFF; cdr3_nt: TGCGCCAGCAGCCAGGGGAAGGGTGGCACTGAAGCTTTCTTT
d_call: TRBD1; clone_size: -; v_call: TRBV7-2; j_call: TRBJ1-2; cdr3_aa: CASATKWGQGYGYTF; cdr3_nt: TGTGCCAGCGCCACAAAGTGGGGACAGGGGTATGGCTACACCTTC
d_call: TRBD1; clone_size: -; v_call: TRBV19; j_call: TRBJ2-1; cdr3_aa: CASQGQGPYNEQFF; cdr3_nt: TGTGCCTCCCAGGGACAGGGGCCCTACAATGAGCAGTTCTTC
d_call: TRBD2; clone_size: -; v_call: TRBV7-2; j_call: TRBJ2-3; cdr3_aa: CASSLLRRGASTDTQYF; cdr3_nt: TGTGCCAGCAGCTTACTACGGCGGGGGGCCAGCACAGATACGCAGTATTTT
d_call: -; clone_size: few; v_call: TRBV18; j_call: TRBJ2-7; cdr3_aa: CASSKGEDEQYF; cdr3_nt: TGTGCCAGCTCCAAAGGGGAAGACGAGCAGTACTTC
d_call: TRBD2; clone_size: -; v_call: TRBV3-1/TRBV3-2; j_call: TRBJ2-5; cdr3_aa: CASSQAQAGGRETQYF; cdr3_nt: TGTGCCAGCAGCCAAGCACAAGCGGGGGGCCGAGAGACCCAGTACTTC
d_call: TRBD1; clone_size: -; v_call: TRBV16; j_call: TRBJ1-2; cdr3_aa: CASSVQGPYGYTF; cdr3_nt: TGTGCCAGCAGCGTACAGGGGCCCTATGGCTACACCTTC
d_call: -; clone_size: -; v_call: TRBV2; j_call: TRBJ2-7; cdr3_aa: CASSDLQGIPYEQYF; cdr3_nt: TGTGCCAGCAGTGACTTACAGGGAATCCCCTACGAGCAGTACTTC
d_call: -; clone_size: -; v_call: TRBV7-3; j_call: TRBJ1-6; cdr3_aa: CASSENTGINSPLHF; cdr3_nt: TGTGCCAGCAGCGAAAACACAGGGATCAATTCACCCCTCCACTTT
d_call: -; clone_size: few; v_call: TRBV30; j_call: TRBJ1-3; cdr3_aa: CAWSVAGGNTIYF; cdr3_nt: TGTGCCTGGAGTGTAGCTGGGGGAAACACCATATATTTT
d_call: -; clone_size: -; v_call: TRBV27; j_call: TRBJ1-1; cdr3_aa: CASSPGGSRMNTEAFF; cdr3_nt: TGTGCCAGCAGTCCTGGTGGGAGCAGAATGAACACTGAAGCTTTCTTT
d_call: -; clone_size: -; v_call: TRBV9; j_call: TRBJ1-2; cdr3_aa: CASSVEELNYGYTF; cdr3_nt: TGTGCCAGCAGCGTAGAGGAGCTTAACTATGGCTACACCTTC
d_call: -; clone_size: -; v_call: TRBV7-9; j_call: TRBJ2-7; cdr3_aa: CASSGLVETGTPYEQYF; cdr3_nt: TGTGCCAGCTCGGGGCTGGTGGAGACAGGGACTCCCTACGAGCAGTACTTC
d_call: TRBD1; clone_size: -; v_call: TRBV28; j_call: TRBJ1-2; cdr3_aa: CASSVTPDRGRGYTF; cdr3_nt: TGTGCCAGCAGTGTAACACCGGACAGGGGGCGAGGCTACACCTTC
d_call: -; clone_size: -; v_call: TRBV7-2; j_call: TRBJ1-3; cdr3_aa: CASSLSTALNTIYF; cdr3_nt: TGTGCCAGCAGCTTGTCGACCGCTCTTAACACCATATATTTT
d_call: TRBD1; clone_size: -; v_call: TRBV9; j_call: TRBJ2-2; cdr3_aa: CASSGGAGGTGELFF; cdr3_nt: TGTGCCAGCAGCGGCGGAGCAGGGGGCACCGGGGAGCTGTTTTTT
d_call: -; clone_size: -; v_call: TRBV19; j_call: TRBJ2-7; cdr3_aa: CATSPLGDLSYEQYF; cdr3_nt: TGTGCCACCTCCCCATTGGGGGATCTATCCTACGAGCAGTACTTC
d_call: -; clone_size: -; v_call: TRBV29-1; j_call: TRBJ2-7; cdr3_aa: CSVEPNGAYEQYF; cdr3_nt: TGCAGCGTTGAACCTAACGGAGCCTACGAGCAGTACTTC
d_call: TRBD2; clone_size: -; v_call: TRBV7-2; j_call: TRBJ2-1; cdr3_aa: CASSLRPAGGNEQFF; cdr3_nt: TGTGCCAGCAGCTTACGACCAGCGGGGGGAAATGAGCAGTTCTTC
d_call: TRBD1; clone_size: few; v_call: TRBV6-5; j_call: TRBJ1-5; cdr3_aa: CASSTDRVFNQPQHF; cdr3_nt: TGTGCCAGCAGTACGGACAGGGTATTCAATCAGCCCCAGCATTTT
d_call: -; clone_size: -; v_call: TRBV19; j_call: TRBJ2-7; cdr3_aa: CASSNGIRSYEQYF; cdr3_nt: TGTGCCAGTAGTAACGGGATCCGGTCCTACGAGCAGTACTTC
d_call: TRBD1; clone_size: -; v_call: TRBV15; j_call: TRBJ2-2; cdr3_aa: CATSSYRDRANGELFF; cdr3_nt: TGTGCCACCAGCAGCTACCGGGACAGGGCGAACGGGGAGCTGTTTTTT
d_call: TRBD2; clone_size: -; v_call: TRBV24-1; j_call: TRBJ2-2; cdr3_aa: CATSVTGGTGELFF; cdr3_nt: TGTGCCACCAGTGTCACGGGGGGAACCGGGGAGCTGTTTTTT
d_call: -; clone_size: -; v_call: TRBV28; j_call: TRBJ1-1; cdr3_aa: CASSIGRGEAFF; cdr3_nt: TGTGCCAGCAGTATAGGTCGGGGCGAAGCTTTCTTT
d_call: -; clone_size: -; v_call: TRBV5-1; j_call: TRBJ2-5; cdr3_aa: CASSGTTGLSETQYF; cdr3_nt: TGCGCCAGCAGCGGCACGACTGGACTCTCAGAGACCCAGTACTTC
d_call: -; clone_size: -; v_call: TRBV24-1; j_call: TRBJ2-7; cdr3_aa: CATSDPGKDNEQYF; cdr3_nt: TGTGCCACCAGTGATCCAGGGAAGGACAACGAGCAGTACTTC
d_call: -; clone_size: -; v_call: TRBV20-1; j_call: TRBJ2-5; cdr3_aa: CSASALGRWEETQYF; cdr3_nt: TGCAGTGCTAGTGCGCTGGGCCGGTGGGAAGAGACCCAGTACTTC
d_call: TRBD1; clone_size: -; v_call: TRBV6-6; j_call: TRBJ1-2; cdr3_aa: CASSYYRGYGYTF; cdr3_nt: TGTGCCAGCAGTTACTACAGGGGTTATGGCTACACCTTC
d_call: -; clone_size: -; v_call: TRBV12-3/TRBV12-4; j_call: TRBJ1-1; cdr3_aa: CASSLLPNTEAFF; cdr3_nt: TGTGCCAGCAGCCTGCTACCGAACACTGAAGCTTTCTTT
d_call: -; clone_size: -; v_call: TRBV7-3; j_call: TRBJ1-1; cdr3_aa: CASNGKAFF; cdr3_nt: TGTGCCAGCAATGGTAAAGCTTTCTTT
d_call: -; clone_size: -; v_call: TRBV4-3; j_call: TRBJ2-6; cdr3_aa: CASSQDVTGANVLTF; cdr3_nt: TGCGCCAGCAGCCAAGATGTAACTGGGGCCAACGTCCTGACTTTC
d_call: -; clone_size: -; v_call: TRBV9; j_call: TRBJ1-2; cdr3_aa: CASSVVPVPPRDGYTF; cdr3_nt: TGTGCCAGCAGCGTAGTTCCGGTCCCTCCTCGGGATGGCTACACCTTC
d_call: -; clone_size: -; v_call: TRBV5-1; j_call: TRBJ2-3; cdr3_aa: CASSWAGPNTDTQYF; cdr3_nt: TGCGCCAGCAGCTGGGCAGGGCCCAACACAGATACGCAGTATTTT
d_call: -; clone_size: -; v_call: TRBV5-1; j_call: TRBJ1-1; cdr3_aa: CASSSARDRLNTEAFF; cdr3_nt: TGCGCCAGCAGCTCCGCCCGAGACAGGTTGAACACTGAAGCTTTCTTT
d_call: -; clone_size: -; v_call: TRBV30; j_call: TRBJ2-5; cdr3_aa: CAWSSSYSVETQYF; cdr3_nt: TGTGCCTGGAGTAGTAGCTATTCGGTGGAGACCCAGTACTTC